The source of this T cell receptor (beta chain) is a study of somatic mutations in T cells in chronic GVHD (dated by TCRdb to the early 2020s). Sorting staining used anti-CD3, anti-CD4, anti-CD8 and a Vbeta20 antibody from the IOTest Beta Mark kit on a FACSAria III, with purity above 99%. Peripheral blood was drawn into sodium heparin tubes, and mononuclear cells were separated by Ficoll-Paque PLUS density gradient centrifugation. CD4+ Vbeta20+, CD4+ Vbeta20-, and CD8+ T cell fractions were FACS-sorted before TCRbeta deep sequencing. From a lookup of the germline V gene, CDR1 and CDR2 are SGHTA and FQGTGA. V gives up 5 bases and J gives up 6 bases, and the segment between their germline ends measures 19 bases. Its CDR3 holds 15 amino acids, cysteine through phenylalanine. Only the CDR3 portion is preserved as DNA: 45 bases, with reading frame beginning at the first base. Isolated genomic DNA was used for TCRbeta deep sequencing. TCRbeta CDR3 sequencing and initial data processing were performed as a commercial service with the immunoSEQ assay. The authors processed their data as follows. Reads were demultiplexed, adapter and primer sequences removed, similar clones merged by frequency-ratio clustering, and V, D, J genes annotated with IMGT. TCRdb holds this immuneACCESS table with in-frame rearrangements only. Some clones are missing; in checked studies, unresolved V genes explain under half, and the rest has no known cause. V and J calls and clone size follow that table, whereas D and trimming were derived from the DNA. A total of some 13,000 clones appear in this sample, around 80% of them only once. Together, the top ten hold about 32% of the sample.

For this clone: Its antigen is currently not known. No qualities accompany the bases; no much larger clone lies one base away.

The TCR was taken from a male patient in his fifties or sixties with chronic graft-versus-host disease. Once a transplant has taken place, some T cells may be donor derived. This receptor chain uses TRBV7-3 and TRBJ1-1; TRBD1 might be the D gene, on 5 matching bases. The sample consisted of Vbeta20-negative CD4+ T cells from blood. Per the publication, the cell subset or site label means: CD4+ T cells sorted as TCR Vbeta20 negative by flow cytometry. The nucleotide sequence is TGTGCCAGCAGCCCGGGACTTTTTGACGGGGCTGAAGCTTTCTTT. It translates as CASSPGLFDGAEAFF. Here the CDR3 is joined to the reference TRBV7-3 and TRBJ1-1 genes, and the full variable domain is: GAGVSQTPSNKVTEKGKYVELRCDPISGHTALYWYRQSLGQGPEFLIYFQGTGAADDSGLPNDRFFAVRPEGSVSTLKIQRTERGDSAVYLCASSPGLFDGAEAFFGQGTRLTVV.